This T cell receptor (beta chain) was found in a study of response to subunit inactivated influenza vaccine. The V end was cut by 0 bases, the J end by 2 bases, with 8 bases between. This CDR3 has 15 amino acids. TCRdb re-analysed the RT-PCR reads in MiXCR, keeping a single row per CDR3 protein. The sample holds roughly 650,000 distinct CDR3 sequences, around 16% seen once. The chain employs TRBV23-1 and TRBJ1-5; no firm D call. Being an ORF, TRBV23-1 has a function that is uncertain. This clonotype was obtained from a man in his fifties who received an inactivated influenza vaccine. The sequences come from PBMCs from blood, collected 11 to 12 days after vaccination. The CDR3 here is CASSQSGSRNQPQHF. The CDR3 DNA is TGCGCCAGCAGTCAATCGGGGAGTCGCAATCAGCCCCAGCATTTT.